These 9 T cell receptor beta chains came from one sample sequenced in a study of T cell repertoires in cytomegalovirus infection. TCRdb analysed the reads with MiXCR anew, one entry per CDR3 protein. This repertoire shows nearly 700,000 distinct CDR3 sequences, about 33% found once; its top ten account for 15% to 20%. Their antigen targets remain unknown. Sequencing was performed on cultured PBMCs, taken from culture after CMV antigen stimulation. These receptors all come from a human donor in good health (CMV status not recorded). Some clones in this sample may be carry-over from other donors' samples.

This chain connects TRBV4-1 to TRBJ1-3; D might be TRBD1 (6 bases). V lost 1 base and J lost 0, with 13 bases in between. Germline CDR1 MGHRA, CDR2 YSYEKL. The CDR3 is 17 amino acids. The CDR3 region is CASSQVDRSPSGNTIYF. In DNA form, the CDR3 reads TGCGCCAGCAGCCAAGTTGACAGGTCCCCCTCTGGAAACACCATATATTTT.

This clonotype was recorded at least ten times. V usage is TRBV7-2 and J usage is TRBJ2-5; the match to TRBD2 covers 10 bases. Losses at the gene ends were 0 bases for V and 1 base for J; bases not matched to a gene: 2. The CDR3 loop spans 16 amino acids. Germline lookup yields CDR1 SGHTA and CDR2 FQGNSA. CDR3 loop: CASSLAPSGGQETQYF. In nucleotides, the CDR3 is TGTGCCAGCAGCTTAGCGCCTAGCGGGGGCCAAGAGACCCAGTACTTC.

The chain uses TRBV10-2 and TRBJ2-7, with 10 bases fitting TRBD2. V shed 10 bases, J shed 4 bases, and the junction held 7 bases outside the gene matches. CDR3 length: 13 residues. Germline CDR1 is WSHSY and CDR2 is SAAADI. In DNA, the CDR3 is TGCGCCACCTTAGCGGGAGGCAGGTACGAGCAGTACTTC. It yields the protein CATLAGGRYEQYF.

This rearrangement joins TRBV20-1 to TRBJ2-1; 8 nucleotides line up with TRBD2. This CDR3 has 16 amino acids. Germline V gene data show CDR1 as DFQATT and CDR2 as SNEGSKA (reference sequence). V dropped 5 bases and J dropped 0; count of bases not matched to a gene: 9. DNA for the CDR3: TGCAGTGCTTCCGATATAGCGGGAAACTCCTACAATGAGCAGTTCTTC. This encodes CSASDIAGNSYNEQFF.

The chain couples TRBV6-2 or TRBV6-3 to TRBJ2-5, with D possibly matching TRBD2 (6 bases). The CDR3 is 16 amino acids. From germline, CDR1 is MNHEY and CDR2 SVGEGT. Trimming pared 2 bases from V and 3 bases from J, leaving 16 bases between. CDR3 in amino acids: CASSYHHRDWKETQYF. The CDR3 bases are TGTGCCAGCAGTTACCACCACCGGGACTGGAAAGAGACCCAGTACTTC.

This chain joins TRBV7-2 and TRBJ2-5; D ambiguous. V lost 3 bases and J lost 2, with 10 bases in between. From germline, CDR1 is SGHTA and CDR2 FQGNSA. This CDR3 has 14 amino acids. The chain's CDR3 is CASSLAPLQETQYF. CDR3 coding DNA: TGTGCCAGCAGCTTGGCCCCCTTACAAGAGACCCAGTACTTC. Full variable domain (missing parts from reference TRBV7-2 and TRBJ2-5): GAGVSQSPSNKVTEKGKDVELRCDPISGHTALYWYRQSLGQGLEFLIYFQGNSAPDKSGLPSDRFSAERTGGSVSTLTIQRTQQEDSAVYLCASSLAPLQETQYFGPGTRLLVL.

There are a few counts of this clonotype. The CDR3 region is CSARTGGDSNSPLHF. The CDR3 DNA reads TGCAGTGCTAGGACAGGGGGCGATTCTAATTCACCCCTCCACTTT. The gene calls are TRBV20-1 and TRBJ1-6, with 10 nucleotides matching TRBD1. V lost 3 bases, J lost 6 bases, and 5 bases stayed unmatched. The CDR3 runs to 15 residues. The germline gives CDR1 DFQATT, CDR2 SNEGSKA (reference sequence).

This clonotype has a count of ten or more. The gene calls are TRBV7-2 and TRBJ2-1; D is unclear. V was cut by 1 base and J by 7 bases, with 5 bases left in between. The CDR3 covers 12 residues. Germline values: CDR1 SGHTA, CDR2 FQGNSA. The CDR3 loop is CASSLDRNEQFF. The CDR3 DNA sequence: TGTGCCAGCAGCTTAGACAGAAATGAGCAGTTCTTC.

This clonotype was seen more than once but under ten times. J is TRBJ1-1 and V is TRBV27, with no clear D. The CDR3 contains 11 residues. Germline values: CDR1 MNHEY, CDR2 SMNVEV (reference sequence). V was clipped by 6 bases and J by 4 bases, with 6 bases between them. The CDR3 DNA is TGTGCCAGCAGGGATGGCACTGAAGCTTTCTTT. Encoded protein: CASRDGTEAFF.